The source of this T cell receptor (beta chain) is a study of blood T cell repertoires in COVID-19. Data came from immunoSEQ multiplex PCR; TCRdb stores just in-frame clones and leaves some out. The table includes about 140,000 clones, approximately 78% detected once. In germline, CDR1 is ENHRY, CDR2 SYGVKD. Deletions cut 0 bases from V and 7 bases from J, with 15 bases between. The CDR3 runs to 15 residues. This sequence joins TRBV10-3 and TRBJ1-2; tentative D call: TRBD1 (6 bases). This clonotype originated in a man aged 60-69 years who had recovered from COVID-19. The sequenced material came from peripheral blood. CDR3 sequence reads: CAISESAGGSSGYTF. The DNA of the CDR3 is TGTGCCATCAGTGAGTCTGCGGGGGGCAGTTCTGGCTACACCTTC.